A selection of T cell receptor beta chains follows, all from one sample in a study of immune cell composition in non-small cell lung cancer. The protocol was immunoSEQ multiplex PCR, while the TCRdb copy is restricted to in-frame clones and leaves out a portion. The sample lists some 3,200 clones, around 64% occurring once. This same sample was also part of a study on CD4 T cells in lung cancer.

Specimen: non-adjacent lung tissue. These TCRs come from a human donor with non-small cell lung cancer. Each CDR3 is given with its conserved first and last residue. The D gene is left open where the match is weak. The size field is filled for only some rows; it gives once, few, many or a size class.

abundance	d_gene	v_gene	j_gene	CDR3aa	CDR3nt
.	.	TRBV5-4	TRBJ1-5	CASSRLGGHDNQPQHF	TGTGCCAGCAGCCGGTTGGGGGGGCATGACAATCAGCCCCAGCATTTT
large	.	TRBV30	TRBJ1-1	CAWSGLGEAFF	TGTGCCTGGAGTGGTCTCGGGGAAGCTTTCTTT
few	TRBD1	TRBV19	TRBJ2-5	CASSKRGQGTFQETQYF	TGTGCCAGTAGTAAGAGAGGACAGGGAACTTTCCAAGAGACCCAGTACTTC
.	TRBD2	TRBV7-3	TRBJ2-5	CASSPGGEETQYF	TGTGCCAGCAGCCCGGGGGGGGAAGAGACCCAGTACTTC
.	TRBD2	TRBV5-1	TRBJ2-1	CASSLVAGGPGNEQFF	TGCGCCAGCAGCTTGGTAGCGGGAGGGCCGGGAAATGAGCAGTTCTTC
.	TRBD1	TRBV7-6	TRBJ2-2	CASSTQGQGTGELFF	TGTGCCAGCAGCACCCAGGGACAGGGTACCGGGGAGCTGTTTTTT
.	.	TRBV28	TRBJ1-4	CASSKWAATNEKLFF	TGTGCCAGCAGTAAATGGGCAGCAACTAATGAAAAACTGTTTTTT
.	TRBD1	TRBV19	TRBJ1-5	CASSTPGQGANQPQHF	TGTGCCAGTAGTACCCCTGGACAGGGCGCGAATCAGCCCCAGCATTTT
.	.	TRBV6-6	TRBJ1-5	CASSYLNQPQHF	TGTGCCAGCAGTTACTTAAATCAGCCCCAGCATTTT
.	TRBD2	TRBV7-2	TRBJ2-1	CASSLVGGSVSYNEQFF	TGTGCCAGCAGCTTAGTCGGCGGGAGCGTTTCCTACAATGAGCAGTTCTTC
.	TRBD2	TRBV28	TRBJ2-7	CASKPLAGVSYEQYF	TGTGCCAGCAAGCCACTAGCGGGAGTATCCTACGAGCAGTACTTC
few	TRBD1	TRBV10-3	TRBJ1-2	CAISEEGAYGYTF	TGTGCCATCAGTGAGGAGGGGGCCTATGGCTACACCTTC
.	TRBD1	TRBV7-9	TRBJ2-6	CASSPRGLEGANVLTF	TGTGCCAGCAGCCCGAGGGGGCTCGAAGGGGCCAACGTCCTGACTTTC
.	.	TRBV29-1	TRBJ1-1	CSVGKTVMNTEAFF	TGCAGCGTCGGTAAGACAGTTATGAACACTGAAGCTTTCTTT
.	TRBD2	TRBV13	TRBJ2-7	CASSLPEREGEKYEQYF	TGTGCCAGCAGCTTACCCGAGCGGGAGGGCGAAAAGTACGAGCAGTACTTC
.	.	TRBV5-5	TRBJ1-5	CASSWTVSSNQPQHF	TGTGCCAGCAGCTGGACAGTTTCTAGCAATCAGCCCCAGCATTTT
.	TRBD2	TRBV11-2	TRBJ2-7	CASSLTGTSGYEQYF	TGTGCCAGCAGCTTGACCGGGACTAGCGGTTACGAGCAGTACTTC
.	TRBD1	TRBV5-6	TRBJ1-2	CASSLSGGNYGYTF	TGTGCCAGCAGCCTCTCAGGGGGTAACTATGGCTACACCTTC
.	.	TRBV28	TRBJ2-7	CASSLSPTYEQYF	TGTGCCAGCAGTTTATCCCCTACCTACGAGCAGTACTTC
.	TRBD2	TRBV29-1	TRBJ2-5	CSVSGLAGSGEQYF	TGCAGCGTTTCCGGACTAGCGGGTTCCGGAGAGCAGTACTTC
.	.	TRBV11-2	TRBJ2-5	CASSLGGRVETQYF	TGTGCCAGCAGCTTAGGAGGCAGGGTGGAGACCCAGTACTTC
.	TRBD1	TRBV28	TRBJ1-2	CASSLSGGYGYTF	TGTGCCAGCAGTTTATCAGGGGGCTATGGCTACACCTTC
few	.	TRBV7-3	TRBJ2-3	CASSARQGGSTDTQYF	TGTGCCAGCAGCGCACGGCAGGGGGGTAGCACAGATACGCAGTATTTT
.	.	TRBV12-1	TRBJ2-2	CASSFFLAGGGELFF	TGTGCCAGCAGCTTTTTCTTAGCGGGAGGCGGGGAGCTGTTTTTT
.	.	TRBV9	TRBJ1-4	CASSVGGELNEKLFF	TGTGCCAGCAGCGTAGGCGGTGAACTTAATGAAAAACTGTTTTTT
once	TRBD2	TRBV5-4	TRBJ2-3	CASKDRTGGVADTQYF	TGTGCCAGCAAGGACCGAACGGGGGGGGTCGCAGATACGCAGTATTTT
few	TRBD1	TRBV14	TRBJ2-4	CASSLLGQGANIQYF	TGTGCCAGCAGCCTACTAGGGCAGGGGGCCAACATTCAGTACTTC
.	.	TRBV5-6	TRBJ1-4	CASSQAWQGDEKLFF	TGTGCCAGCAGCCAGGCATGGCAGGGTGATGAAAAACTGTTTTTT
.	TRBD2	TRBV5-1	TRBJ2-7	CASSSLAGGGTEQYF	TGCGCCAGCAGCTCCCTAGCGGGAGGGGGTACCGAGCAGTACTTC
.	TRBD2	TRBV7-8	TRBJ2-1	CASSVRLAGANEQFF	TGTGCCAGCAGCGTCCGACTAGCGGGAGCCAATGAGCAGTTCTTC
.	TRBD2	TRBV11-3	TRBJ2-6	CASSQGGFVSGANVLTF	TGTGCCAGCAGCCAGGGAGGGTTTGTCTCTGGGGCCAACGTCCTGACTTTC
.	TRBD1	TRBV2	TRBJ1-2	CASIRSGGRAYGYTF	TGTGCCAGCATCCGGTCAGGGGGGCGAGCCTATGGCTACACCTTC
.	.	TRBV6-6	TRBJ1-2	CASSYSAGASLGYTF	TGTGCCAGCAGTTACTCGGCAGGGGCATCTCTGGGCTACACCTTC
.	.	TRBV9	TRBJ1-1	CASSVDGHPNTEAFF	TGTGCCAGCAGCGTAGATGGACATCCGAACACTGAAGCTTTCTTT
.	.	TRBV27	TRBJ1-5	CASSLPLNQPQHF	TGTGCCAGCAGCCTCCCTCTTAATCAGCCCCAGCATTTT
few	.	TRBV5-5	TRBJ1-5	CASNTLAGPQHF	TGTGCCAGCAACACCCTCGCGGGGCCCCAGCATTTT
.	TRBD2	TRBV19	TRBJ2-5	CASKGTSGTLYQETQYF	TGTGCCAGTAAGGGGACTAGCGGAACCCTGTACCAAGAGACCCAGTACTTC
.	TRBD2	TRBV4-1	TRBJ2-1	CASSQASGRVNEQFF	TGCGCCAGCAGCCAAGCTAGCGGGAGAGTCAATGAGCAGTTCTTC
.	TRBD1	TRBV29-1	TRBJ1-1	CSAATGATEAFF	TGCAGCGCCGCGACAGGGGCCACTGAAGCTTTCTTT
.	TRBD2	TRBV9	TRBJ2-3	CASSRGGLAGGNLYTDTQYF	TGTGCCAGCAGCAGGGGGGGGCTAGCGGGAGGGAACCTATACACAGATACGCAGTATTTT
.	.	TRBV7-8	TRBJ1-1	CASSLAESGTEAFF	TGTGCCAGCAGCCTTGCTGAATCGGGGACTGAAGCTTTCTTT
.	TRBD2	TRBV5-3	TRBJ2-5	CARSTGLPQETQYF	TGTGCCAGAAGCACGGGACTACCCCAAGAGACCCAGTACTTC